The 27 T cell receptor beta chains reported below all come from one sample, sequenced in a study of T cells in Graves' hyperthyroidism and ophthalmopathy. RNA transcripts provided the source from which TCR beta CDR3 regions were amplified. TCR CDR3 underwent first-round RT-PCR with the HTBI primer set. Using its own MiXCR run on the multiplex PCR reads, TCRdb lists one record per CDR3 protein. The sample contains 350,000 to 400,000 distinct CDR3 sequences, less than 20% of which appear only once. The sample was blood. All receptors come from a man between 18 and 35 years old with Graves' ophthalmopathy.

With regard to this clonotype: Germline and junction disagree at one end, which may indicate a read error. V and J are TRBV24-1 and TRBJ1-4, with D possibly being TRBD1 (6 bases). The germline V gene encodes CDR1 KGHDR and CDR2 SFDVKD. The CDR3 loop spans 14 amino acids. CDR3 protein: CVTSAGGLEEKLFF. As DNA, the CDR3 is TGTGTCACCAGTGCGGGGGGCCTGGAGGAAAAACTGTTTTTT.

The CDR3 DNA is TGTGCCAGCAGTCCTGCCCGGGCTTTAGGTGAAAAACTGTTTTTT. This encodes CASSPARALGEKLFF. The chain combines TRBV2 with TRBJ1-4; D remains unclear. The CDR3 covers 15 residues. Trimming stripped 5 bases from V and 7 bases from J, with 17 bases between. CDR1 is SNHLY, CDR2 FYNNEI, per germline.

The chain joins TRBV12-3 or TRBV12-4 to TRBJ1-5, with D hard to call. The V gene lost 2 bases and the J gene lost 0 bases, with 8 bases spanning the gap. The CDR3 consists of 15 residues. The CDR3 is CASSLSSLSNQPQHF. The DNA for the CDR3 is TGTGCCAGCAGTTTAAGTTCTCTTAGCAATCAGCCCCAGCATTTT.

The rearrangement links TRBV7-9 to TRBJ2-7; D assignment may be TRBD1 or TRBD2 (5 bases each). Per germline, CDR1 SEHNR and CDR2 FQNEAQ (reference sequence). CDR3 length: 13 residues. The V end lost 11 bases, the J end lost 0 bases, and 14 bases lay between the germline ends. The CDR3 region is CAPRGPNSYEQYF. CDR3 coding DNA: TGTGCCCCCCGGGGACCCAACTCCTACGAGCAGTACTTC.

V gene TRBV12-3 or TRBV12-4 combines with J gene TRBJ2-2; 8 bases line up with TRBD1. V dropped 5 bases and J dropped 1; count of bases not matched to a gene: 12. This CDR3 spans 18 amino acids. This chain's CDR3 is CASSNPPPGTGNTGELFF. Written as DNA, the CDR3 is TGTGCCAGCAGTAACCCCCCACCCGGGACAGGGAACACCGGGGAGCTGTTTTTT.

On this clonotype: The germline gene is not matched at one end of the junction; a read error may be the cause. This sequence joins TRBV3-1 and TRBJ2-7; 7 bases line up with TRBD1. The germline V gene encodes CDR1 LGHDT and CDR2 YNNKEL (reference sequence). The CDR3 covers 14 residues. CDR3 region: CASSSRDRHYGQYF. Here the CDR3 DNA reads TGTGCCAGCAGCAGCCGGGACAGACATTACGGGCAGTACTTC.

This clonotype was seen repeatedly, ten times or more. CDR3 coding DNA: TGCGCCAGCAGCGCCCGGAGGGTTCTCACTAACACTGAAGCTTTCTTT. Its translation: CASSARRVLTNTEAFF. The chain recombines TRBV5-1 with TRBJ1-1; D unclear. The V end was cut by 4 bases, the J end by 2 bases, with 18 bases between. This CDR3 is built from 16 residues. Germline lookup yields CDR1 SGHRS and CDR2 YFSETQ.

This clonotype was seen at least ten times. The chain joins TRBV11-2 to TRBJ2-1; 9 bases line up with TRBD2. The junction had 9 bases not matched to a gene; V was cut back by 5 bases and J by 10 bases. The CDR3 is 14 amino acids. Germline CDR1 SGHAT, CDR2 FQNNGV. The CDR3 nucleotides are TGTGCCAGCAGCCCCGGCGGGGGGGCCGGGGAGCAGTTCTTC. Its protein is CASSPGGGAGEQFF.

This clonotype was picked up many times. V and J are TRBV12-3 or TRBV12-4 and TRBJ2-3, with TRBD2 identical over 7 bases. The CDR3 is 14 residues long. V shed 7 bases and J 2 bases; nucleotides not matched to a gene: 6. CDR3: CASTQAGVTDTQYF. The CDR3 coding sequence is TGTGCCAGCACCCAGGCGGGGGTCACAGATACGCAGTATTTT.

This clonotype was detected ten times or more. The chain uses TRBV7-3 and TRBJ2-3; the D call may be TRBD1 or TRBD2 (5 bases each). Germline loops: CDR1 SGHTA, CDR2 FQGTGA. V was trimmed by 5 bases and J by 6 bases, leaving 15 bases between them. The CDR3 has 14 amino acids. CDR3 nucleotide sequence: TGTGCCAGCAGCCCGGGGCACCATGGGGATACGCAGTATTTT. It yields the protein CASSPGHHGDTQYF.

Many counts were recorded for this clonotype. The rearrangement joins TRBV5-1 to TRBJ1-2, with a tentative D call TRBD1 (6 bases). The V gene's germline CDR1 is SGHRS and CDR2 YFSETQ. Trimming took 0 bases from V and 8 from J, leaving 8 bases between them. This CDR3 contains 12 residues. CDR3 loop: CASSLEGVGYTF. CDR3 sequence (DNA): TGCGCCAGCAGCTTGGAGGGGGTAGGCTACACCTTC.

This rearrangement joins TRBV15 to TRBJ1-1; D might be TRBD1 (5 bases). The germline V and J ends were trimmed by 1 base and 10 bases, with 16 bases remaining between them. The CDR3 is 14 residues long. Germline V lookup: CDR1 LNHNV, CDR2 YYDKDF (reference sequence). CDR3 region: CATSRGREGMVAFF. The CDR3 DNA sequence: TGTGCCACCAGCAGAGGCAGGGAGGGCATGGTAGCTTTCTTT.

There are a few counts of this clonotype. This sequence joins TRBV7-9 and TRBJ2-2; 12 nucleotides align to TRBD2. Germline V gene data show CDR1 as SEHNR and CDR2 as FQNEAQ (reference sequence). This CDR3 comprises 17 residues. V trimming: 2 bases; J trimming: 6 bases; junction bases outside the gene matches: 7. This CDR3 is CASSLLLAGGRAGELFF. DNA of the CDR3: TGTGCCAGCAGCTTACTTCTAGCGGGGGGGCGCGCCGGGGAGCTGTTTTTT.

The chain links TRBV10-2 to TRBJ1-2; 9 positions agree with TRBD1. This CDR3 contains 14 residues. Germline trimming cut 4 bases from V and 6 bases from J; bases unmatched to any gene: 6. The germline V gene encodes CDR1 WSHSY and CDR2 SAAADI. The CDR3 region is CASSATGGEDGYTF. The CDR3 DNA sequence: TGCGCCAGCAGTGCAACAGGGGGCGAAGATGGCTACACCTTC.

Only a few counts were recorded for this clonotype. The rearrangement uses TRBV10-3 and TRBJ1-1, with D possibly being TRBD1 (6 bases). The V gene's germline CDR1 is ENHRY and CDR2 SYGVKD. The CDR3 extends over 16 amino acids. Trimming shortened V by 0 bases and J by 11 bases, and 22 bases separated the two germline ends. This CDR3 is CAISESILGGGDKAFF. The DNA for the CDR3 is TGTGCCATCAGTGAGTCGATCCTCGGGGGAGGGGACAAGGCTTTCTTT.

This clonotype was detected ten times or more. This chain connects TRBV2 to TRBJ2-5; 13 bases are shared with TRBD2. J lost 5 bases, V lost 5 bases, and 14 bases had no gene match. This CDR3 spans 18 amino acids. From germline, CDR1 is SNHLY and CDR2 FYNNEI. The CDR3 bases are TGTGCCAGCAGTCCTGGACTAGCGGGGGCCCCTCATGGGGAGACCCAGTACTTC. Translating gives CASSPGLAGAPHGETQYF.

This clonotype was found a few times. The V and J genes are TRBV19 and TRBJ1-1, with D tentatively TRBD1 (6 bases). The germline V gene encodes CDR1 LNHDA and CDR2 SQIVND (reference sequence). V lost 3 bases to trimming and J lost 8 bases, with 10 bases between them. The CDR3 totals 12 residues. Written as DNA, the CDR3 is TGTGCCAGTAGTATGGGGGCAAAAGAAGCTTTCTTT. Amino acid sequence: CASSMGAKEAFF. The full variable domain, with the rest looked up from reference TRBV19 and TRBJ1-1, is DGGITQSPKYLFRKEGQNVTLSCEQNLNHDAMYWYRQDPGQGLRLIYYSQIVNDFQKGDIAEGYSVSREKKESFPLTVTSAQKNPTAFYLCASSMGAKEAFFGQGTRLTVV.

This chain joins TRBV16 and TRBJ2-1, with D tentatively TRBD1 (6 bases). V lost 4 bases and J lost 3, with 13 bases in between. This CDR3 has 15 residues. Germline-derived CDR1 and CDR2 are KGHSY and FQNENV. CDR3 sequence reads: CASSPPDRNYNEQFF. As DNA, the CDR3 is TGTGCCAGCAGCCCCCCCGACAGGAACTACAATGAGCAGTTCTTC.

V is TRBV28 and J is TRBJ2-1, with TRBD1 identical over 9 bases. CDR1 is MDHEN and CDR2 is SYDVKM in the germline V gene. V shed 5 bases and J 9 bases; nucleotides not matched to a gene: 8. The CDR3 length is 14 residues. The CDR3 loop reads CASSLVTGGSEQFF. DNA of the CDR3: TGTGCCAGCAGTCTGGTAACAGGGGGCTCTGAGCAGTTCTTC.

This clonotype was detected ten times or more. V gene TRBV7-9 combines with J gene TRBJ2-1; 7 bases map to TRBD2. This CDR3 is 17 amino acids long. V was pared by 3 bases and J by 0 bases, with 8 bases of the junction left unmatched. CDR1 and CDR2 (germline): SEHNR, FQNEAQ (reference sequence). The CDR3 DNA follows: TGTGCCAGCAGCTTGGGTGCGGGGGTTCCCTCCTACAATGAGCAGTTCTTC. Encoded protein: CASSLGAGVPSYNEQFF. Filled out from reference TRBV7-9 and TRBJ2-1, the complete variable domain reads DTGVSQNPRHKITKRGQNVTFRCDPISEHNRLYWYRQTLGQGPEFLTYFQNEAQLEKSRLLSDRFSAERPKGSFSTLEIQRTEQGDSAMYLCASSLGAGVPSYNEQFFGPGTRLTVL.

The CDR3 spells CASNLPQGYGTEAFF. CDR3 nucleotides: TGTGCCAGCAACCTCCCCCAGGGATATGGCACTGAAGCTTTCTTT. The chain joins TRBV28 to TRBJ1-1; tentatively, D is TRBD1 (5 bases). The CDR3 runs to 15 residues. CDR1 and CDR2 (germline): MDHEN, SYDVKM. The ends were cut back, 7 bases at V and 4 bases at J, with 19 bases in the middle.

Concerning this clonotype itself: Possible read error: a much larger clone is one base away. The chain links TRBV18 to TRBJ1-5; perhaps TRBD1 as D (6 bases). CDR1 and CDR2 from the germline V gene are KGHSH and LQKENI. There are 14 residues in the CDR3. V lost 4 bases to trimming and J lost 5 bases, with 12 bases between them. CDR3: CASSRDTGDQPQHF. CDR3 in DNA: TGTGCCAGCTCACGGGACACAGGCGATCAGCCCCAGCATTTT. The full variable domain, its missing parts supplied by reference TRBV18 and TRBJ1-5, is NAGVMQNPRHLVRRRGQEARLRCSPMKGHSHVYWYRQLPEEGLKFMVYLQKENIIDESGMPKERFSAEFPKEGPSILRIQQVVRGDSAAYFCASSRDTGDQPQHFGDGTRLSIL.

This chain joins TRBV6-1 and TRBJ1-5; D perhaps matches TRBD1 (6 bases). Looked up from germline, CDR1 is MNHNS and CDR2 is SASEGT. This CDR3 has 14 residues. Trimming removed 5 bases at V and 7 bases at J, with 15 bases between. The CDR3 loop reads CASSPRGGGQPQHF. The DNA of the CDR3 is TGTGCCAGCAGTCCCAGGGGAGGCGGCCAGCCCCAGCATTTT.

The chain carries TRBV13 and TRBJ2-2; 7 bases fit TRBD2. J lost 4 bases, V lost 3 bases, and 5 bases had no gene match. The germline gives CDR1 PRHDT, CDR2 FYEKMQ (reference sequence). The CDR3 is 15 residues long. Written as DNA, the CDR3 is TGTGCCAGCAGCTTGGGCGGGGGACTCACCGGGGAGCTGTTTTTT. Protein: CASSLGGGLTGELFF.

This clonotype was counted between two and nine times. The chain combines TRBV2 with TRBJ2-2, with D hard to call. Germline CDR1 SNHLY, CDR2 FYNNEI. The ends were cut back, 3 bases at V and 16 bases at J, with 12 bases in the middle. The length of the CDR3 is 11 residues. For the CDR3, the DNA is TGTGCCAGCAGTGACCCCCGGGTCCAGTTTTTT. It yields the protein CASSDPRVQFF.

The sample holds many counts of this clonotype. The rearrangement links TRBV6-2 or TRBV6-3 to TRBJ2-1, with 15 bases matching TRBD2. The CDR3 totals 17 residues. The V gene's germline CDR1 is MNHEY and CDR2 SVGEGT. With V trimmed by 6 bases and J by 9 bases, 12 bases remained unmatched. CDR3 in DNA: TGTGCCAGCAGCTCCGGTGGGACTAGCGGGGGGCGGGGTGAGCAGTTCTTC. It yields the protein CASSSGGTSGGRGEQFF.

This clonotype was observed many times. The rearrangement joins TRBV27 to TRBJ2-7, with D perhaps given as TRBD1 or TRBD2 (6 bases each). V was cut by 5 bases and J by 7 bases, with 18 bases left in between. The germline V gene has CDR1 MNHEY and CDR2 SMNVEV (reference sequence). This CDR3 region has 14 residues. The CDR3 region has the DNA TGTGCCAGCAGTCTGGGTGGGGGGCCACGGGAGCAGTACTTC. Its translation is CASSLGGGPREQYF.